This T cell receptor (beta chain) was observed in a study of beta chain features in type 1 diabetes. Whole-study context: Comparable age, gender and cell yields were observed in patients relative to healthy donors.

There was one heparinised blood draw per donor, averaging around 100 mL. Stem cell-like memory, regulatory, central memory and naive CD4+ cells were sorted via CD45RO/CCR7/CD25/CD127/CD95/CD27. Study results and caveats: There were fewer insertions and more deletions at the VDJ junctions of type 1 diabetes patients.

As regards this clone: Its antigen is not known.

The investigators reverse transcribed all of the isolated RNA, so they sequenced expressed TCRB transcripts. Measured with immunoSEQ multiplex PCR; TCRdb has only the in-frame clones, and not every one. The table has some 150,000 clones, about a tenth seen once. The CDR3 runs 19 residues. V trimming: 2 bases; J trimming: 0 bases; junction bases outside the gene matches: 10. CDR1 and CDR2 from the germline V gene are MGHRA and YSYEKL. The origin of this receptor is a man aged 18 to 35 in good health. The material sequenced was central memory CD4+ T cells from blood. The rearrangement links TRBV4-1 to TRBJ1-5, with 10 bases fitting TRBD1. The CDR3: CASSQNVGQGLNSNQPQHF. The CDR3 DNA reads as TGCGCCAGCAGCCAAAATGTGGGACAGGGGCTAAATAGCAATCAGCCCCAGCATTTT.